The 27 T cell receptor beta chains reported below all come from one sample, sequenced in a study of blood T cells in healthy people across ages. Primers used in a second PCR of about 7 to 12 cycles were a sample-barcoded 5' primer and a J-beta primer mix. Each CDR3 protein gets one entry after TCRdb re-called the 5' RACE reads with MiXCR. The repertoire has approximately 960,000 distinct CDR3 sequences, 25% to 30% of them found once; the top ten carry about a tenth. These data also formed part of another study, on T cells of mothers and their children.

The sample comprised blood. Receptors were obtained from a woman in her 40s in good health.

Only a few counts were recorded for this clonotype. The chain combines TRBV14 with TRBJ2-1; D is unresolved. This CDR3 is 13 amino acids long. With 0 bases removed from V and 8 bases from J, the gap between germline ends came to 8 bases. Germline CDR1 and CDR2: SGHDN and FVKESK. This CDR3 reads CASSQELADEQFF. Written as DNA, the CDR3 is TGTGCCAGCAGCCAAGAGTTGGCGGATGAGCAGTTCTTC.

This clonotype was seen a handful of times. The chain uses TRBV7-2 and TRBJ2-7; 10 nucleotides agree with TRBD1. Germline-derived CDR1 and CDR2 are SGHTA and FQGNSA. V gave up 4 bases and J gave up 6 bases; unmatched junction bases: 3. This CDR3 has 13 amino acids. This CDR3 reads CASSWGQGSEQYF. The CDR3, as DNA: TGTGCCAGCAGCTGGGGACAGGGGAGCGAGCAGTACTTC.

With regard to this clonotype: A much larger clone is a single base away; this may be a read error. The rearrangement uses TRBV20-1 and TRBJ2-5; 7 nucleotides align to TRBD1. V was pared by 3 bases and J by 1 base, with 8 bases of the junction left unmatched. This CDR3 is built from 15 residues. Germline values: CDR1 DFQATT, CDR2 SNEGSKA (reference sequence). This CDR3 reads CSASPLDRAQETQYF. CDR3 bases: TGCAGTGCTAGCCCCCTCGACAGGGCCCAAGAGACCCAGTACTTC.

The V call is TRBV12-3 or TRBV12-4, the J call TRBJ1-5, with 7 bases that match TRBD1. With V trimmed by 7 bases and J by 7 bases, 7 bases remained unmatched. There are 13 residues in the CDR3. CDR3 in DNA: TGTGCCAGCAACCCAGGGACAGAACAGCCCCAGCATTTT. Encoded protein: CASNPGTEQPQHF.

The V call is TRBV7-9, the J call TRBJ2-7; D unclear. The CDR3 is 12 amino acids. Trimming shortened V by 1 base and J by 4 bases, and 5 bases separated the two germline ends. CDR1 and CDR2 (germline): SEHNR, FQNEAQ (reference sequence). The CDR3 nucleotides are TGTGCCAGCAGCTTAGTAATGTACGAGCAGTACTTC. It codes for CASSLVMYEQYF.

This clonotype has ten or more counts. The chain carries TRBV12-3 or TRBV12-4 and TRBJ2-5; D gene ambiguous. The CDR3 length is 11 residues. V lost 7 bases and J 1 base, leaving 4 bases between the germline ends. CDR3 in amino acids: CASKIQETQYF. CDR3 DNA: TGTGCCAGCAAAATCCAAGAGACCCAGTACTTC.

In this sample, this clonotype turned up many times. The J gene is TRBJ2-1, the V gene TRBV24-1; TRBD2 might be the D (5 bases). V dropped 5 bases and J dropped 2 bases, with 12 bases sitting between them. The CDR3 is 15 amino acids. Germline V lookup: CDR1 KGHDR, CDR2 SFDVKD. This CDR3 is CATSGGSLTYNEQFF. CDR3 coding DNA: TGTGCCACCAGTGGAGGGTCTTTAACCTACAATGAGCAGTTCTTC.

This clonotype was counted between two and nine times. One end of the junction does not line up with germline, which may come from a read error. This chain uses TRBV7-2 with TRBJ2-3; TRBD2 aligns across 9 bases. This CDR3 region has 16 residues. Germline assignment: CDR1 SGHTA and CDR2 FQGNSA. The CDR3: CVSSLDLAGWTDTQYF. CDR3 DNA: TGTGTCAGCAGCTTAGATCTAGCGGGGTGGACAGATACGCAGTATTTT.

There are many counts of this clonotype. The genes are TRBV9 and TRBJ2-7; no reliable D call. This CDR3 contains 15 residues. V shed 0 bases and J shed 1 base, with 11 bases lying between them. Germline V gene lookup returns CDR1 SGDLS and CDR2 YYNGEE. CDR3 nucleotide sequence: TGTGCCAGCAGCGTAGCGGTCGGCGGATCCTACGAGCAGTACTTC. Amino acid sequence: CASSVAVGGSYEQYF.

As for this clonotype: Possible read error: a much larger clone is one base away. The chain links TRBV9 to TRBJ2-1; tentative D call: TRBD2 (6 bases). There are 15 residues in the CDR3. V dropped 5 bases and J dropped 3 bases, with 15 bases sitting between them. The germline V gene encodes CDR1 SGDLS and CDR2 YYNGEE. The CDR3 loop reads CASSCGLGGYNEQFF. Written as DNA, the CDR3 is TGTGCCAGCAGTTGTGGACTCGGGGGCTACAATGAGCAGTTCTTC.

The chain recombines TRBV6-1 with TRBJ1-1; D is ambiguous. Germline V lookup: CDR1 MNHNS, CDR2 SASEGT. Trimming pared 6 bases from V and 0 bases from J, leaving 8 bases between. This CDR3 spans 13 amino acids. The CDR3, as DNA: TGTGCCAGCAGGAAGATCTTGAACACTGAAGCTTTCTTT. Protein product: CASRKILNTEAFF.

This clonotype has a count of ten or more. The rearrangement uses TRBV4-2 and TRBJ2-5; TRBD2 matches 11 bases. CDR3 length equals 16 residues. CDR1 LGHNA and CDR2 YNFKEQ come from the germline V gene. Trimming cost V 4 bases and J 6 bases; bases outside gene matches: 10. The DNA of the CDR3 is TGTGCCAGCAGCCGCAGTACTAGCGGGGGTTTCAAGACCCAGTACTTC. It yields the protein CASSRSTSGGFKTQYF.

Of note for this clonotype: The CDR3 does not end in the conserved phenylalanine or tryptophan, so this is likely a read error. This chain joins TRBV5-6 and TRBJ2-4; 10 nucleotides agree with TRBD1. The CDR3 runs to 18 residues. From germline, CDR1 is SGHDT and CDR2 YYEEEE. J lost 1 base, V lost 0 bases, and 7 bases had no gene match. This CDR3 is CASSLDPGTGVAKNIQYS. The CDR3 DNA sequence: TGTGCCAGCAGCTTGGATCCCGGGACAGGGGTGGCCAAAAACATTCAGTACAGC.

The chain carries TRBV14 and TRBJ1-2; D gene unclear. CDR1 and CDR2 from the germline V gene are SGHDN and FVKESK. The CDR3 has 15 residues. V was clipped by 0 bases and J by 5 bases, with 13 bases between them. CDR3 DNA: TGTGCCAGCAGCCAAGAAAGTGAGACCACTTATGGCTACACCTTC. Translation gives CASSQESETTYGYTF.

This clonotype has more than one count but fewer than ten. In DNA form, the CDR3 reads TGTGCCAGCAGCTTGCAGGGGGCCAGCTCCTACAATGAGCAGTACTTC. Residues: CASSLQGASSYNEQYF. This chain joins TRBV7-2 and TRBJ2-1; 8 bases fit TRBD1. The tail of the sequence fits TRBJ2-7 better, so the J call may be wrong. Germline V gives CDR1 SGHTA, CDR2 FQGNSA. The length of the CDR3 is 16 residues.

The chain employs TRBV4-2 and TRBJ2-5; D could derive from TRBD1 or TRBD2 (5 bases each). The V end lost 2 bases, the J end lost 1 base, and 8 bases lay between the germline ends. There are 14 residues in the CDR3. Germline V lookup: CDR1 LGHNA, CDR2 YNFKEQ. This CDR3 is CASSQLGTQETQYF. The CDR3 region has the DNA TGTGCCAGCAGCCAATTGGGGACCCAAGAGACCCAGTACTTC.

The chain joins TRBV7-9 to TRBJ2-1, with 9 bases fitting TRBD2. V lost 1 base, J lost 9 bases, and 7 bases stayed unmatched. Germline values: CDR1 SEHNR, CDR2 FQNEAQ (reference sequence). CDR3 length equals 15 residues. CDR3 in DNA: TGTGCCAGCAGCTTAGGAATAGCGGGGGACGGTGAGCAGTTCTTC. This sequence encodes CASSLGIAGDGEQFF.

This clonotype was detected only a few times. This chain uses TRBV5-1 with TRBJ1-5; D unclear. Germline CDR1 reads SGHRS; CDR2 reads YFSETQ. V dropped 5 bases and J dropped 2 bases, with 11 bases sitting between them. This CDR3 has 14 amino acids. CDR3 bases: TGCGCCAGCAGACCAGCCCCCGGCAATCAGCCCCAGCATTTT. It encodes CASRPAPGNQPQHF. The full variable domain, with the rest looked up from reference TRBV5-1 and TRBJ1-5, is KAGVTQTPRYLIKTRGQQVTLSCSPISGHRSVSWYQQTPGQGLQFLFEYFSETQRNKGNFPGRFSGRQFSNSRSEMNVSTLELGDSALYLCASRPAPGNQPQHFGDGTRLSIL.

This rearrangement joins TRBV5-1 to TRBJ2-3; D possibly corresponds to TRBD2 (5 bases). Germline lookup yields CDR1 SGHRS and CDR2 YFSETQ. The V gene lost 0 bases and the J gene lost 4 bases, with 18 bases spanning the gap. The CDR3 loop spans 17 amino acids. The CDR3 sequence: CASSLVPVRRSADTQYF. The CDR3 nucleotides are TGCGCCAGCAGCTTGGTACCGGTACGGAGGTCAGCAGATACGCAGTATTTT. The full variable domain, rest sourced from reference TRBV5-1 and TRBJ2-3, is KAGVTQTPRYLIKTRGQQVTLSCSPISGHRSVSWYQQTPGQGLQFLFEYFSETQRNKGNFPGRFSGRQFSNSRSEMNVSTLELGDSALYLCASSLVPVRRSADTQYFGPGTRLTVL.

J is TRBJ2-5 and V is TRBV5-1, with TRBD1 matching over 7 bases. This CDR3 has 13 residues. Germline loops: CDR1 SGHRS, CDR2 YFSETQ. Unmatched junction bases numbered 7, after V lost 9 bases and J lost 2 bases. DNA of the CDR3: TGCGCCACAGGGGGTCCTCCACAAGAGACCCAGTACTTC. Protein: CATGGPPQETQYF. Drawing the rest from reference TRBV5-1 and TRBJ2-5, the complete variable domain is KAGVTQTPRYLIKTRGQQVTLSCSPISGHRSVSWYQQTPGQGLQFLFEYFSETQRNKGNFPGRFSGRQFSNSRSEMNVSTLELGDSALYLCATGGPPQETQYFGPGTRLLVL.

The chain employs TRBV7-9 and TRBJ2-1, with D unresolved. Per the germline V gene, CDR1 is SEHNR and CDR2 is FQNEAQ (reference sequence). This CDR3 is built from 17 residues. The V end lost 2 bases, the J end lost 0 bases, and 14 bases lay between the germline ends. The CDR3 DNA follows: TGTGCCAGCAGCTTAAAAATCCCCTTGAGCTCCTACAATGAGCAGTTCTTC. Translation gives CASSLKIPLSSYNEQFF.

The rearrangement uses TRBV28 and TRBJ1-5; no clear D. CDR3 size: 13 residues. The germline CDR1 and CDR2 sequences are MDHEN and SYDVKM. Trimming took 4 bases from V and 3 from J, leaving 7 bases between them. The CDR3 bases are TGTGCCAGCAGTTCTGGTAACAATCAGCCCCAGCATTTT. Amino acid sequence: CASSSGNNQPQHF. The variable domain in full, with the rest retrieved from reference TRBV28 and TRBJ1-5, is DVKVTQSSRYLVKRTGEKVFLECVQDMDHENMFWYRQDPGLGLRLIYFSYDVKMKEKGDIPEGYSVSREKKERFSLILESASTNQTSMYLCASSSGNNQPQHFGDGTRLSIL.

The CDR3 nucleotides are TGTGCCAGCAGCTCTACTAGGGATGCGCAGTATTTT. It yields the protein CASSSTRDAQYF. This chain links TRBV7-2 with TRBJ2-3; possible D gene TRBD2, 5 bases. CDR1 is SGHTA and CDR2 is FQGNSA in the germline V gene. CDR3 length: 12 residues. V shed 4 bases and J shed 10 bases, with 12 bases lying between them.

The CDR3 bases are TGTGCCAGCAGCTACAGCACGACTGAGGGCTACACCTTC. Its translation is CASSYSTTEGYTF. This chain connects TRBV7-9 to TRBJ1-2; D unclear. Trimming pared 4 bases from V and 8 bases from J, leaving 14 bases between. Germline lookup yields CDR1 SEHNR and CDR2 FQNEAQ (reference sequence). This CDR3 has 13 amino acids. Variable domain in full (rest from reference TRBV7-9 and TRBJ1-2): DTGVSQNPRHKITKRGQNVTFRCDPISEHNRLYWYRQTLGQGPEFLTYFQNEAQLEKSRLLSDRFSAERPKGSFSTLEIQRTEQGDSAMYLCASSYSTTEGYTFGSGTRLTVV.

This clonotype was seen only a few times. The J gene is TRBJ1-2, the V gene TRBV5-5, with 8 bases matching TRBD1. J was trimmed by 5 bases and V by 4 bases; bases with no gene match: 13. The CDR3 extends over 16 amino acids. Germline CDR1 is SGHKS and CDR2 is YYEKEE (reference sequence). This chain's CDR3 is CASSEQGTGKLYGYTF. CDR3 DNA sequence: TGTGCCAGCAGCGAGCAAGGGACAGGAAAACTATATGGCTACACCTTC.

Turning to this clonotype: A much larger clone differs by one base, so this may be a read error. The rearrangement joins TRBV28 to TRBJ1-1; D unclear. This CDR3 is built from 13 residues. V was trimmed by 4 bases and J by 4 bases, leaving 10 bases between them. Germline V gene data show CDR1 as MDHEN and CDR2 as SYDVKM. The chain's CDR3 is CASSSELSTEAFF. Written as DNA, the CDR3 is TGTGCCAGCAGTTCGGAGCTGAGCACTGAAGCTTTCTTT.

This clonotype turned up a few times. A much larger clonotype is one base distant, so this may be a read error. V gene TRBV7-6 combines with J gene TRBJ2-4, with no clear D. The germline V gene encodes CDR1 SGHVS and CDR2 FNYEAQ. CDR3 length: 13 amino acids. Trimming shortened V by 5 bases and J by 13 bases, and 18 bases separated the two germline ends. The CDR3 region is CASSTNTYNEQYF. The CDR3 DNA sequence: TGTGCCAGCAGCACGAACACCTACAATGAGCAGTACTTC.